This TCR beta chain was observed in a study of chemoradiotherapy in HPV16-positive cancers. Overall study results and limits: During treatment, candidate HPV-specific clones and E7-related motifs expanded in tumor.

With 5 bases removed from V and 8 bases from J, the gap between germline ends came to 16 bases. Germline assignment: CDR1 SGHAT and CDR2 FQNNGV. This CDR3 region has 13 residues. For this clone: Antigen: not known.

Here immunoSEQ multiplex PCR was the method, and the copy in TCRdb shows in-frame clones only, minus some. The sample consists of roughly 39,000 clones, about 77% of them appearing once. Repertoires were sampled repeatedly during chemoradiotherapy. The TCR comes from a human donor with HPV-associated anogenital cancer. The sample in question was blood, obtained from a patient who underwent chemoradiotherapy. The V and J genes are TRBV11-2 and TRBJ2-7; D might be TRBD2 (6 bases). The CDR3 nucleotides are TGTGCCAGCAGCGTAACGGGAGTGGGCCAGCAGTACTTC. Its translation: CASSVTGVGQQYF. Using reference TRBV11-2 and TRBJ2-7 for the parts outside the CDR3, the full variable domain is EAGVAQSPRYKIIEKRQSVAFWCNPISGHATLYWYQQILGQGPKLLIQFQNNGVVDDSQLPKDRFSAERLKGVDSTLKIQPAKLEDSAVYLCASSVTGVGQQYFGPGTRLTVT.